The text below deals with one T cell receptor beta chain. The sample comes from a study of T cell changes during pregnancy in multiple sclerosis. Method: immunoSEQ multiplex PCR; TCRdb's copy keeps in-frame clones and lacks some. This sample carries about 64,000 clones, roughly 87% of them seen once, and the ten largest clones take more than 2%. This CDR3 contains 14 residues. With 5 bases clipped from V and 8 bases from J, the junction kept 6 bases outside the gene matches. Germline loops: CDR1 SNHLY, CDR2 FYNNEI. Sample: peripheral blood, taken in the second trimester of pregnancy. The sequence derives from a female donor in good health, enrolled as a control in a pregnancy study. This chain uses TRBV2 with TRBJ2-4; 10 bases fit TRBD1. The CDR3 here is CASSRTGTGDIQYF. CDR3 nucleotide sequence: TGTGCCAGCAGTCGGACCGGGACAGGGGACATTCAGTACTTC.